The TCR beta chain under discussion was sequenced for a study of shared clonotypes between healthy human individuals. The study, taken as a whole, reports: An anticipated effect of sequencing depth on clonotype sharing among donors was recognized.

Each subset's genomic DNA was shared equally among a number of immunoSEQ plates. Clones were read by immunoSEQ multiplex PCR, and TCRdb kept only the in-frame ones, dropping some. The sample has hundreds of thousands of clones; 92% are singletons. Naivety among CD8 cells was defined by CD45RO negativity and positive CCR7 selection, thereby excluding terminally differentiated effector memory CD45RA+ cells. With V trimmed by 8 bases and J by 5 bases, 8 bases remained unmatched. Germline CDR1 and CDR2: MNHEY and SMNVEV (reference sequence). This CDR3 spans 16 amino acids. A remark on this clone: Its antigen remains unknown.

The rearrangement links TRBV27 to TRBJ2-1; 14 bases match TRBD2. This TCR was recovered from a man aged 30 to 39 in good health. The sequenced sample was naive CD8+ T cells sorted from blood. This chain's CDR3 is CASGEPGLAGDNEQFF. DNA for the CDR3: TGTGCCAGCGGGGAGCCGGGACTAGCGGGAGACAATGAGCAGTTCTTC.